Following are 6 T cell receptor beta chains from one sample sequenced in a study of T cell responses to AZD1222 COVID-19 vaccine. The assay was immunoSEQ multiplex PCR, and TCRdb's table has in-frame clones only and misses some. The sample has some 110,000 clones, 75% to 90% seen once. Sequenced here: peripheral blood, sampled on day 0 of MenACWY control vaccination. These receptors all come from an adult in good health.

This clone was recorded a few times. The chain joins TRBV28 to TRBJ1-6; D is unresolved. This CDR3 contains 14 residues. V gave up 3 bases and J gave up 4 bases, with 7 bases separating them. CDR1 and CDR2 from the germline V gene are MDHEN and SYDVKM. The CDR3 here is CASSFGQYNSPLHF. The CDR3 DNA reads TGTGCCAGCAGTTTCGGTCAATATAATTCACCCCTCCACTTT.

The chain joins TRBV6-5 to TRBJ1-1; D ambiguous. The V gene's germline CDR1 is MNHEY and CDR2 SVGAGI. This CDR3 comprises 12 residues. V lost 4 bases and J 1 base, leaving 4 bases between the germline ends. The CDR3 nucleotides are TGTGCCAGCAGTTCTGGGAACACTGAAGCTTTCTTT. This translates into CASSSGNTEAFF.

CDR3 sequence reads: CASRPTGALSGGELFF. In nucleotides, the CDR3 is TGTGCCAGCAGACCCACAGGGGCCCTGTCGGGGGGGGAGCTGTTTTTT. The chain employs TRBV28 and TRBJ2-2, with 7 nucleotides matching TRBD1. The CDR3 contains 16 residues. V lost 6 bases to trimming and J lost 8 bases; unmatched junction nucleotides: 15. From germline, CDR1 is MDHEN and CDR2 SYDVKM. Filled out from reference TRBV28 and TRBJ2-2, the complete variable domain reads DVKVTQSSRYLVKRTGEKVFLECVQDMDHENMFWYRQDPGLGLRLIYFSYDVKMKEKGDIPEGYSVSREKKERFSLILESASTNQTSMYLCASRPTGALSGGELFFGEGSRLTVL.

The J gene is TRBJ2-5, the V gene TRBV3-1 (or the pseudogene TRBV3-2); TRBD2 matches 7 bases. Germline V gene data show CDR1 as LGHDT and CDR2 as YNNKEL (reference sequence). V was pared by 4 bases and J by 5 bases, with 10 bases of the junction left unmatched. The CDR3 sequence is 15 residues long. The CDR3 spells CASSRLAVAGETQYF. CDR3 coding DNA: TGTGCCAGCAGCCGTCTAGCGGTTGCCGGGGAGACCCAGTACTTC.

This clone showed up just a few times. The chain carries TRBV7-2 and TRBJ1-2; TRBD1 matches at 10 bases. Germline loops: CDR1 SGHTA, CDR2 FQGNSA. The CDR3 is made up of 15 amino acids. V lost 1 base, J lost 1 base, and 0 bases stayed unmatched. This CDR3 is CASSLGTGGNYGYTF. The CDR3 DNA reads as TGTGCCAGCAGCTTAGGGACAGGGGGTAACTATGGCTACACCTTC.

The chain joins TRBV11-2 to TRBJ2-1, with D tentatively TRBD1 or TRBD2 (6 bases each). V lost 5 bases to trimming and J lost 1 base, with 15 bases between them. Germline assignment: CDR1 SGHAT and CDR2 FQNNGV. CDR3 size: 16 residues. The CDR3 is CASSTLGGQSYNEQFF. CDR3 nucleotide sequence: TGTGCCAGCAGCACCCTCGGGGGACAATCCTACAATGAGCAGTTCTTC.